This TCR beta chain emerged from a study of control samples from healthy donors and cancer patients. This CDR3 comprises 11 residues. From germline, CDR1 is LGHDT and CDR2 YNNKEL (reference sequence). Trimming took off 5 bases at V and 3 bases at J, with 5 bases between the two ends. This clone has only one observation. Using immunoSEQ multiplex PCR, the repertoire was profiled, and TCRdb retains in-frame clones only, with some absent. This sample has some 410,000 clones, with roughly 90% found just once. This receptor was obtained from a man aged 35 to 55 with head and neck cancer. Sequenced: PBMCs. The chain links TRBV3-1 (or the pseudogene TRBV3-2) to TRBJ2-7; no clear D. The CDR3 nucleotides read TGTGCCAGCAGCGACAACTACGAGCAGTACTTC. It yields the protein CASSDNYEQYF.